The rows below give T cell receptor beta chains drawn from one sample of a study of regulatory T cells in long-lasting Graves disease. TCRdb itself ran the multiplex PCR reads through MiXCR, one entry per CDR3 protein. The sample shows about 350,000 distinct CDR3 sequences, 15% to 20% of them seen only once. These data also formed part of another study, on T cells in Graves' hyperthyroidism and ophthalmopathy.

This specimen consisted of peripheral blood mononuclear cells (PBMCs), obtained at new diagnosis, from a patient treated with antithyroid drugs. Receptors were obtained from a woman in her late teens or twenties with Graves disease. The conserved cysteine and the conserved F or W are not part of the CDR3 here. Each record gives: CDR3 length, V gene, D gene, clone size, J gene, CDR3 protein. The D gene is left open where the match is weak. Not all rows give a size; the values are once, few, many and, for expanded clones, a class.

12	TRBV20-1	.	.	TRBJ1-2	SAREPGSHYGYT
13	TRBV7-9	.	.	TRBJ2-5	ASSLAPREQETQY
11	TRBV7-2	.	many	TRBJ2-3	ASSLEVGDTQY
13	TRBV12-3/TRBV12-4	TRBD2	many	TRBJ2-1	ASSISGGAVNEQF
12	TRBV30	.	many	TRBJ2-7	AWRPTGNLYEQY
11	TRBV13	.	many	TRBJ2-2	ASSLWVTGELF
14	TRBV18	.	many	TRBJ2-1	ASSLSPGLSNNEQF
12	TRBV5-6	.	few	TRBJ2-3	ASSTWTNTDTQY
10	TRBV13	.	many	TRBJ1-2	ASSPRLHGYT
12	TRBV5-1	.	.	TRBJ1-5	ASSYGHFNQPQH
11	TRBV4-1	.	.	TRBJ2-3	ASSQLLGDTQY
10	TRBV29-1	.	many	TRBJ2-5	SVETGKETQY
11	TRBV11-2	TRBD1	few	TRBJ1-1	ASSIQGHTEAF
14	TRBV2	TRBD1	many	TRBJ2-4	ASKLRQGVAKNIQY
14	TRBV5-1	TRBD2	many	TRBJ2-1	ASSSFTSGGANEQF
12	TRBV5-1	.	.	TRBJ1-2	ASSARDVDYGYT
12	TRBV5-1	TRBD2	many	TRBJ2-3	ASSKAGVTDTQY
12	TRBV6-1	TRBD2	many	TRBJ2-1	ASSHGLALYEQF
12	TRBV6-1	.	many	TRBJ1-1	ASSELGGNTEAF
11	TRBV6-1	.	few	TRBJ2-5	ASSKQARETQY
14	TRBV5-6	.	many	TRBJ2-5	ASSLAYAGAEETQY
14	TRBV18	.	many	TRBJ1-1	ASSPVRVVSNTEAF
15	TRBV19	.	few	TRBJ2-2	ASSTTRQGLNTGELF
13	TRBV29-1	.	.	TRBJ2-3	SVPRPGPLTDTQY
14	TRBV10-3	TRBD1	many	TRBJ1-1	AISESLVQGASEAF
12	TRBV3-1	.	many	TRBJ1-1	ASSPRDWNTEAF
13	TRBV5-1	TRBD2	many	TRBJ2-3	ASSLSGTSTDTQY
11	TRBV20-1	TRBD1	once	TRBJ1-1	SAGDRGLPEAF
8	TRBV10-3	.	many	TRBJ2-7	AIREVEQY
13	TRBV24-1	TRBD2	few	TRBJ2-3	ATSDRGRAIDTQY
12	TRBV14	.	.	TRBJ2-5	ASSRRAPGETQY
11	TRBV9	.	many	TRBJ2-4	ASSVDGGNIQY
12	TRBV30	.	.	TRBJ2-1	AWSSGLPSGEQF
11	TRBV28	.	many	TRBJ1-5	ASSLIRKRPQH
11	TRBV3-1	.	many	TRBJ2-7	ASSQDPTYEQY
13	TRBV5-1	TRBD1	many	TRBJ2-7	ASRAGTGVSYEQY
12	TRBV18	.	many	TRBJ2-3	ASSLGRSTDTQY
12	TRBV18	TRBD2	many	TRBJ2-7	ASSQGLAGYEQY
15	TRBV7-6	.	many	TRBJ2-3	ASSLGAFFSSTDTQY
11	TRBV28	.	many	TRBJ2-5	ASNLPGEETQY
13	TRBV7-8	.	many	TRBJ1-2	ASSPIRVLGGGYT
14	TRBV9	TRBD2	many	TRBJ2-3	ASSGGLAGGTDTQY